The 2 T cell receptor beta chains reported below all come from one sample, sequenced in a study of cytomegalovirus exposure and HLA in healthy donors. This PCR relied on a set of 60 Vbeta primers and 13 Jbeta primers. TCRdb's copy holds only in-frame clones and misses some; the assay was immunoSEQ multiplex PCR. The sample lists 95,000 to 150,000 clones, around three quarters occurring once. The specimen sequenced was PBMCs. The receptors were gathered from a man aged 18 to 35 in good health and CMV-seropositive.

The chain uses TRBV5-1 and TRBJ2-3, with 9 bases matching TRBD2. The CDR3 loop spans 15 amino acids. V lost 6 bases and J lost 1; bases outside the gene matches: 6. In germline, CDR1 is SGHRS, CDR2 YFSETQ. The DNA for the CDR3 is TGCGCCAGCAAACAAGTAGCGGGGGGCACAGATACGCAGTATTTT. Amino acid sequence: CASKQVAGGTDTQYF.

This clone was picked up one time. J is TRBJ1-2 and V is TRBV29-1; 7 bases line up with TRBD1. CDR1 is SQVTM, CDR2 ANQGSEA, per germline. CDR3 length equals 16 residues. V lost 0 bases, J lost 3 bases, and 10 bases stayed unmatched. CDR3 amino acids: CSVEDGYRGQDYGYTF. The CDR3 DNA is TGCAGCGTTGAAGATGGGTATAGGGGGCAGGACTATGGCTACACCTTC.